Below are 8 T cell receptor beta chains sequenced from a single sample in a study of blood T cell repertoires in COVID-19. Some clones are missing from TCRdb's copy, which holds only in-frame ones; the method was immunoSEQ multiplex PCR. The data show about 150,000 clones, roughly nine tenths seen once. Source material: peripheral blood. These receptors were obtained from a woman aged 65 to 85 with acute or convalescent COVID-19.

The gene calls are TRBV15 and TRBJ1-2, with D possibly being TRBD1 (5 bases). Trimming removed 8 bases at V and 0 bases at J, with 16 bases between. The CDR3 sequence is 15 residues long. CDR1 and CDR2 (germline): LNHNV, YYDKDF (reference sequence). The CDR3 region is CATAIRGRTNYGYTF. The CDR3 bases are TGTGCCACCGCCATCCGGGGGAGGACTAACTATGGCTACACCTTC. The full variable domain, completed using reference TRBV15 and TRBJ1-2, is DAMVIQNPRYQVTQFGKPVTLSCSQTLNHNVMYWYQQKSSQAPKLLFHYYDKDFNNEADTPDNFQSRRPNTSFCFLDIRSPGLGDTAMYLCATAIRGRTNYGYTFGSGTRLTVV.

Regarding this clone: Other nucleotide sequences from this sample produce the same CDR3. V is TRBV7-2 and J is TRBJ2-3; D is perhaps TRBD2 (6 bases). The germline CDR1 and CDR2 sequences are SGHTA and FQGNSA. Trimming cost V 1 base and J 1 base, with 9 bases left between them. The length of the CDR3 is 15 residues. CDR3 residues: CASSLVGTGTDTQYF. The CDR3 bases are TGTGCCAGCAGCTTAGTAGGGACTGGCACAGATACGCAGTATTTT.

The rearrangement joins TRBV4-3 to TRBJ2-1; D ambiguous. This CDR3 region has 14 residues. The V gene lost 0 bases and the J gene lost 4 bases, with 7 bases spanning the gap. CDR1 is LGHNA and CDR2 is YSLEER in the germline V gene. The CDR3, as DNA: TGCGCCAGCAGCCAAGATCAGTTTTACAATGAGCAGTTCTTC. Amino acid sequence: CASSQDQFYNEQFF.

This clone was recorded only once. The chain couples TRBV2 to TRBJ1-1; 8 bases agree with TRBD1. Germline V gene data show CDR1 as SNHLY and CDR2 as FYNNEI. V shed 7 bases and J 12 bases; nucleotides not matched to a gene: 7. The CDR3 covers 11 residues. DNA of the CDR3: TGTGCCAGCACAGGGGGCTATTCAACTTTCTTT. Its protein product is CASTGGYSTFF.

The chain links TRBV6-4 to TRBJ1-6; 9 nucleotides align to TRBD1. J gave up 7 bases and V 6 bases, and 4 bases lay outside the gene matches. The CDR3 length is 14 residues. The germline CDR1 and CDR2 sequences are MRHNA and SNTAGT. The CDR3, as DNA: TGTGCCAGCAGCGTGGGGACAGGGAATTCACCCCTCCACTTT. It specifies CASSVGTGNSPLHF.

The chain combines TRBV7-2 with TRBJ2-3, with 8 bases identical to TRBD1. Per the germline V gene, CDR1 is SGHTA and CDR2 is FQGNSA. The CDR3 totals 14 residues. V lost 6 bases and J lost 3; bases outside the gene matches: 5. For the CDR3, the DNA is TGTGCCAGCAGGAAAGACAGGGGAACAGATACGCAGTATTTT. Its translation: CASRKDRGTDTQYF.

This clone was recorded once. The V and J genes are TRBV6-5 and TRBJ2-1, with TRBD2 matching over 11 bases. This CDR3 has 14 residues. The germline V gene encodes CDR1 MNHEY and CDR2 SVGAGI. The J segment lost 9 bases and the V segment lost 3 bases, leaving 4 bases of the junction unmatched. Here the CDR3 DNA reads TGTGCCAGCAGTTATTCTAGCGGGGGGTTTGAGCAGTTCTTC. This codes for CASSYSSGGFEQFF.

The genes are TRBV10-3 and TRBJ1-2; 8 nucleotides align to TRBD1. This CDR3 is 14 amino acids long. V shed 9 bases, J shed 8 bases, and the junction held 14 bases outside the gene matches. Germline V gene sequence: CDR1 ENHRY, CDR2 SYGVKD. In DNA form, the CDR3 reads TGTGCCATAAGAGGGACAGGCTTCCTGGAGGGCTACACCTTC. This translates into CAIRGTGFLEGYTF.